This T cell receptor (beta chain) derives from a study of blood T cells in healthy people across ages. A sample-barcoded 5' primer and a J-beta primer mix were used in a second PCR of about 7 to 12 cycles. In TCRdb, the 5' RACE reads were re-called with MiXCR into one record per CDR3 protein. This sample has some 1,800,000 distinct CDR3 sequences, with 39% found just once. This CDR3 comprises 13 residues. Trimming removed 2 bases from V and 10 bases from J, with 9 bases in between. The germline gives CDR1 MNHEY, CDR2 SVGAGI. Total RNA extracted from each sample amounted to at least 5.5 micrograms. The chain is built from TRBV6-5 and TRBJ1-6; D is undetermined. Sequencing input: blood. The clonotype originates from a human donor in good health. This chain's CDR3 is CASSYGSKSPLHF. In nucleotides, the CDR3 is TGTGCCAGCAGTTACGGAAGTAAGTCACCCCTCCACTTT.